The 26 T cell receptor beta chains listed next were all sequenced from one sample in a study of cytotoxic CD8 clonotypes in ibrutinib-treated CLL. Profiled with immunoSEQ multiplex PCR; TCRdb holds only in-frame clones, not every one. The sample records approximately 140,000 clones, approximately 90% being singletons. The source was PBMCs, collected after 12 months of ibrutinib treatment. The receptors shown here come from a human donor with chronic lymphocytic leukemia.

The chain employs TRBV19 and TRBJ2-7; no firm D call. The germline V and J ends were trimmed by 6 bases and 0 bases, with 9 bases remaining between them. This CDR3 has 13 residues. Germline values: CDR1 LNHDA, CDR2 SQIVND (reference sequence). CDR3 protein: CASSSGPSYEQYF. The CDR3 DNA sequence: TGTGCCAGTAGCTCCGGTCCCTCCTACGAGCAGTACTTC.

CDR3 loop: CASSMWLAGEVGTGELFF. In nucleotides, the CDR3 is TGTGCCAGTAGTATGTGGCTAGCGGGAGAGGTGGGGACCGGGGAGCTGTTTTTT. The V and J genes are TRBV19 and TRBJ2-2, with 10 positions matching TRBD2. The V gene end was trimmed by 3 bases and the J gene end by 5 bases; junction bases not matched to a gene: 12. Germline assignment: CDR1 LNHDA and CDR2 SQIVND (reference sequence). This CDR3 contains 18 residues.

The CDR3: CASSQTSRDRVNGYTF. CDR3 DNA sequence: TGTGCCAGCAGCCAGACGTCCCGGGACAGGGTGAATGGCTACACCTTC. This chain connects TRBV16 to TRBJ1-2; TRBD1 agrees at 9 bases. With V trimmed by 3 bases and J by 6 bases, 11 bases remained unmatched. The CDR3 is 16 residues long. CDR1 is KGHSY and CDR2 is FQNENV in the germline V gene.

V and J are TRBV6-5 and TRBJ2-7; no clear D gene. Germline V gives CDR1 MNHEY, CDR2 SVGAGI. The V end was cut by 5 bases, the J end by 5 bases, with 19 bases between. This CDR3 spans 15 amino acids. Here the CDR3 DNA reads TGTGCCAGCAGTGGAAGCCGGGCCCGAAAACACGAGCAGTACTTC. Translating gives CASSGSRARKHEQYF.

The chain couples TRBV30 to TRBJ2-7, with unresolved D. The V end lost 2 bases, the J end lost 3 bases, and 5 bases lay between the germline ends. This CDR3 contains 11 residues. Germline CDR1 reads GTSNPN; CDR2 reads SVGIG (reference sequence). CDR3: CAWSQNYEQYF. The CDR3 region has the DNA TGTGCCTGGAGTCAGAACTACGAGCAGTACTTC. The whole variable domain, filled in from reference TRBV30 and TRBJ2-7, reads SQTIHQWPATLVQPVGSPLSLECTVEGTSNPNLYWYRQAAGRGLQLLFYSVGIGQISSEVPQNLSASRPQDRQFILSSKKLLLSDSGFYLCAWSQNYEQYFGPGTRLTVT.

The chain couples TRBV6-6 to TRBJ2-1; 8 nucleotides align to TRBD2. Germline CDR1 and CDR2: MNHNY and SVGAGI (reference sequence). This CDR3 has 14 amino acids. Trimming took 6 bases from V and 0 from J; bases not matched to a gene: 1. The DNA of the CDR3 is TGTGCCAGCAGGGGACTAGGCTCCTACAATGAGCAGTTCTTC. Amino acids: CASRGLGSYNEQFF.

DNA for the CDR3: TGTGCCAGCAGCTTAGTCCAAACAGGGGGTTTTCAGTACTTC. Protein product: CASSLVQTGGFQYF. This chain joins TRBV11-2 and TRBJ2-7, with 8 bases lining up with TRBD1. J gave up 10 bases and V 1 base, and 9 bases lay outside the gene matches. CDR1 is SGHAT and CDR2 is FQNNGV in the germline V gene. This CDR3 is 14 amino acids long.

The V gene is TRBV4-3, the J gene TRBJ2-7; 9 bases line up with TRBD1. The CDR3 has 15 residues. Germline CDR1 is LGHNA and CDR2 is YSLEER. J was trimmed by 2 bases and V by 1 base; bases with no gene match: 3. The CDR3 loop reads CASSQAGTGPYEQYF. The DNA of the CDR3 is TGCGCCAGCAGCCAAGCAGGGACAGGGCCCTACGAGCAGTACTTC.

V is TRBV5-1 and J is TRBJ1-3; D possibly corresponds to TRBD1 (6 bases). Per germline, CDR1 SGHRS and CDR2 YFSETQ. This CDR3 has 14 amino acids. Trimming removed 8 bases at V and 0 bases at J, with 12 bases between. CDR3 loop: CASTRDISGNTIYF. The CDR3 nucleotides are TGCGCCAGTACTAGGGACATCTCTGGAAACACCATATATTTT.

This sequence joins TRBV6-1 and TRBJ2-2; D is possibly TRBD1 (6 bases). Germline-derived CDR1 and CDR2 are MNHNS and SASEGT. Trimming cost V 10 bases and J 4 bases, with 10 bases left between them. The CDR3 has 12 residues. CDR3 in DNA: TGTGCCATTACAGGGCTCACCGGGGAGCTGTTTTTT. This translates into CAITGLTGELFF.

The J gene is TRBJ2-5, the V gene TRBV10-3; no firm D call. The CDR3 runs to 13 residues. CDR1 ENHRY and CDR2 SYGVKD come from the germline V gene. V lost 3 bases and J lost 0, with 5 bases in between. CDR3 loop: CAISDPYQETQYF. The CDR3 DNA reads TGTGCCATCAGTGATCCCTACCAAGAGACCCAGTACTTC.

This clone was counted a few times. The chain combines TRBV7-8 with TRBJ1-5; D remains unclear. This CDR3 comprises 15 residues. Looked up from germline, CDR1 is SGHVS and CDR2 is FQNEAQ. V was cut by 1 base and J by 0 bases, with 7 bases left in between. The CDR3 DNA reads TGTGCCAGCAGCTTAGACACCTATAGCAATCAGCCCCAGCATTTT. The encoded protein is CASSLDTYSNQPQHF.

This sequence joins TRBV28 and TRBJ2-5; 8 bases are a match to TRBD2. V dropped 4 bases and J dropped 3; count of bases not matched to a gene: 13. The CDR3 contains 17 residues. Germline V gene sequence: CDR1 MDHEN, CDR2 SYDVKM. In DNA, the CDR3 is TGTGCCAGCAGTTCTCACGAGGTCGGGAGGGGAAAAGAGACCCAGTACTTC. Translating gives CASSSHEVGRGKETQYF.

CDR3 sequence reads: CASILDGTSGRDEQFF. CDR3 coding DNA: TGTGCCAGCATCCTCGATGGGACTAGCGGGAGAGATGAGCAGTTCTTC. The chain joins TRBV5-4 to TRBJ2-1; 14 bases line up with TRBD2. The length of the CDR3 is 16 residues. The trim removed 6 bases at V and 8 bases at J, leaving 10 bases unmatched. Germline V gene lookup returns CDR1 SGHNT and CDR2 YYREEE (reference sequence).

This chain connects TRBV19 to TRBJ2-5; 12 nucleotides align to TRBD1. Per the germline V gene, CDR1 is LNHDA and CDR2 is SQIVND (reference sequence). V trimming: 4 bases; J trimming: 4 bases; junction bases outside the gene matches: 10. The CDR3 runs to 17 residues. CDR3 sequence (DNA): TGTGCCAGTAGTAACGTTACCGGGACAGGGGGCTTAGAGACCCAGTACTTC. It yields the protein CASSNVTGTGGLETQYF. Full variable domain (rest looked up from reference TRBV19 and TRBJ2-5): DGGITQSPKYLFRKEGQNVTLSCEQNLNHDAMYWYRQDPGQGLRLIYYSQIVNDFQKGDIAEGYSVSREKKESFPLTVTSAQKNPTAFYLCASSNVTGTGGLETQYFGPGTRLLVL.

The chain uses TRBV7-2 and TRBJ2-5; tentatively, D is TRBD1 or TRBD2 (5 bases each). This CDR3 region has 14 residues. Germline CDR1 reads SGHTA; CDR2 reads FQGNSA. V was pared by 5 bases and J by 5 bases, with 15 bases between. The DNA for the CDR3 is TGTGCCAGCAGCCTATGGGACCTTCATGAGACCCAGTACTTC. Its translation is CASSLWDLHETQYF.

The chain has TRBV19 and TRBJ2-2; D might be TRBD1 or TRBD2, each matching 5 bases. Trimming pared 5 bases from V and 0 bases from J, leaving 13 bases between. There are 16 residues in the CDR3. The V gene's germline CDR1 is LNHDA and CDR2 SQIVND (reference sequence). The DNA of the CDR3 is TGTGCCAGTAGTCCCGACGGGACCGCGAACACCGGGGAGCTGTTTTTT. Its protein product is CASSPDGTANTGELFF. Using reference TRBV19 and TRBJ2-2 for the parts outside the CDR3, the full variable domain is DGGITQSPKYLFRKEGQNVTLSCEQNLNHDAMYWYRQDPGQGLRLIYYSQIVNDFQKGDIAEGYSVSREKKESFPLTVTSAQKNPTAFYLCASSPDGTANTGELFFGEGSRLTVL.

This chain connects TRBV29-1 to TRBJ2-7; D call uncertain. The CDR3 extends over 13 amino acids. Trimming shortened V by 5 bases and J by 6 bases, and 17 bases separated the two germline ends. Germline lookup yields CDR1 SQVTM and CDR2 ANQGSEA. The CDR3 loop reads CSVFGLEPIEQYF. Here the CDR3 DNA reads TGCAGCGTTTTTGGCCTTGAGCCCATCGAGCAGTACTTC.

The chain's CDR3 is CASSLDPTSGTTDTQYF. The DNA of the CDR3 is TGTGCCAGCAGCCTAGACCCGACTAGCGGGACCACAGATACGCAGTATTTT. V and J are TRBV5-4 and TRBJ2-3; 11 positions agree with TRBD2. The germline V gene encodes CDR1 SGHNT and CDR2 YYREEE (reference sequence). J was trimmed by 2 bases and V by 4 bases; bases with no gene match: 9. This CDR3 spans 17 amino acids.

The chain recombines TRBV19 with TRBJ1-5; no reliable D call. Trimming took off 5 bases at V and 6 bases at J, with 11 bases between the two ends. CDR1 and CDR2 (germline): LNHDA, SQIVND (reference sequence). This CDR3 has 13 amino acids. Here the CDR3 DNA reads TGTGCCAGTAGTTATAAAGGGAGTCAGCCCCAGCATTTT. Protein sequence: CASSYKGSQPQHF. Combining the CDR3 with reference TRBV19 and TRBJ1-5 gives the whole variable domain DGGITQSPKYLFRKEGQNVTLSCEQNLNHDAMYWYRQDPGQGLRLIYYSQIVNDFQKGDIAEGYSVSREKKESFPLTVTSAQKNPTAFYLCASSYKGSQPQHFGDGTRLSIL.

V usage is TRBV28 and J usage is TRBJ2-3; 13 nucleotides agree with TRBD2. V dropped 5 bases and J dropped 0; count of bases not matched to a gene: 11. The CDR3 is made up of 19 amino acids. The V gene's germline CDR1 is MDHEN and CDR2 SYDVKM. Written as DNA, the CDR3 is TGTGCCAGCAGTCCAGGACTAGCGGGAGCGTTAATGAGCACAGATACGCAGTATTTT. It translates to CASSPGLAGALMSTDTQYF.

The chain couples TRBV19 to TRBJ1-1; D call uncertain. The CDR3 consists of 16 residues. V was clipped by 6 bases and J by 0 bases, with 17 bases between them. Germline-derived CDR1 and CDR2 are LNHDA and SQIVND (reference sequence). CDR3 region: CASSPGWGSMNTEAFF. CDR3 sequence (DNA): TGTGCCAGTAGCCCTGGTTGGGGTTCCATGAACACTGAAGCTTTCTTT.

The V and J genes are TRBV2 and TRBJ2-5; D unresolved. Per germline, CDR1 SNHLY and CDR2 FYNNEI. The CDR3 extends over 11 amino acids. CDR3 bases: TGTCAAGCGTGGGGTGGGGAGACCCAGTACTTC. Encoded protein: CQAWGGETQYF.

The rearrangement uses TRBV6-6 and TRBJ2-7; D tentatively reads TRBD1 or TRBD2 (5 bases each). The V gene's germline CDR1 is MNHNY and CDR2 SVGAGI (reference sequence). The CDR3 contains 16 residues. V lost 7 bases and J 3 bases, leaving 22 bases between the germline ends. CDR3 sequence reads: CASKIEPGREGYEQYF. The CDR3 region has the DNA TGTGCCAGCAAAATCGAACCGGGACGCGAGGGCTACGAGCAGTACTTC.

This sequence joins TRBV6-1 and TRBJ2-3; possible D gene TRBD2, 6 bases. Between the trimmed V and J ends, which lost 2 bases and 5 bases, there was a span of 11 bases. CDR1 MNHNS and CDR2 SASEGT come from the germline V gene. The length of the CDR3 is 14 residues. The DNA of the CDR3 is TGTGCCAGCAGTGAATCCGGGACTGTAGATACGCAGTATTTT. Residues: CASSESGTVDTQYF.

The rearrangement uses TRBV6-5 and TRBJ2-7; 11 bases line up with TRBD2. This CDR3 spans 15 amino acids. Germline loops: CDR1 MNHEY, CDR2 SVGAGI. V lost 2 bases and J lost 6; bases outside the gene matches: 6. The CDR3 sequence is CASSYLGTSGGEQYF. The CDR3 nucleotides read TGTGCCAGCAGTTACCTCGGGACTAGCGGCGGCGAGCAGTACTTC.